Included here is one T cell receptor (beta chain) sequence, with context. These data originate in a study of PD-1 blockade in mismatch repair-deficient tumors. Study overall: Enrolled about 2012-2016, patients had progressing, pretreated mismatch repair-deficient cancers of 12 to 13 types.

Sequencing used immunoSEQ multiplex PCR; TCRdb keeps in-frame clones, though not all of them. Of under 95,000 clones listed, about 84% are singletons. Here the sequenced sample was peripheral blood, taken 12 weeks after starting pembrolizumab. The receptor was derived from an adult with mismatch repair-deficient cancer.

The CDR3 nucleotides read TGTGCCAGCAGCCGGACCGAGGTTTTTAATGAAAAACTGTTTTTT. This encodes CASSRTEVFNEKLFF. The chain couples TRBV14 to TRBJ1-4; D remains ambiguous. The germline gives CDR1 SGHDN, CDR2 FVKESK. This CDR3 is 15 amino acids long. Between the trimmed V and J ends, which lost 4 bases and 4 bases, there was a span of 13 bases.